Presented here are 27 T cell receptor beta chains from one specimen sequenced in a study of blood T cell repertoires in COVID-19. The repertoire was sequenced with immunoSEQ multiplex PCR; TCRdb's copy has only in-frame clones and lacks some. The sample has about 240,000 clones; more than 70% are singletons. The sequenced sample consisted of peripheral blood. These TCRs come from an elderly man with acute or convalescent COVID-19.

The chain links TRBV6-1 to TRBJ1-2; possibly TRBD1 for D (5 bases). The CDR3 contains 13 residues. With 3 bases removed from V and 8 bases from J, the gap between germline ends came to 13 bases. Germline lookup yields CDR1 MNHNS and CDR2 SASEGT. CDR3 in amino acids: CASSDDSQWGYTF. CDR3 coding DNA: TGTGCCAGCAGTGATGACAGCCAGTGGGGCTACACCTTC.

The V call is TRBV28, the J call TRBJ1-1, with 9 bases that match TRBD1. CDR1 is MDHEN and CDR2 is SYDVKM in the germline V gene. This CDR3 contains 14 residues. V shed 7 bases and J 4 bases; nucleotides not matched to a gene: 7. CDR3 nucleotides: TGTGCCAGCACCCTAACAGGGGGCATCACTGAAGCTTTCTTT. Protein sequence: CASTLTGGITEAFF.

V is TRBV19 and J is TRBJ1-6, with a possible D match to TRBD1 (6 bases). Germline V gene sequence: CDR1 LNHDA, CDR2 SQIVND (reference sequence). This CDR3 has 14 amino acids. The germline V and J ends were trimmed by 3 bases and 8 bases, with 11 bases remaining between them. CDR3 protein: CASSILNRDSPLHF. CDR3 bases: TGTGCCAGTAGTATCCTCAACAGGGATTCACCCCTCCACTTT. Drawing the rest from reference TRBV19 and TRBJ1-6, the complete variable domain is DGGITQSPKYLFRKEGQNVTLSCEQNLNHDAMYWYRQDPGQGLRLIYYSQIVNDFQKGDIAEGYSVSREKKESFPLTVTSAQKNPTAFYLCASSILNRDSPLHFGNGTRLTVT.

V gene TRBV6-2 or TRBV6-3 combines with J gene TRBJ2-7, with 7 nucleotides matching TRBD1. The V segment lost 5 bases and the J segment 2 bases; nucleotides outside the gene matches: 6. This CDR3 has 14 amino acids. The germline V gene encodes CDR1 MNHEY and CDR2 SVGEGT. For the CDR3, the DNA is TGTGCCAGCAGTCGACAGGGCTTGACCTACGAGCAGTACTTC. This encodes CASSRQGLTYEQYF.

V is TRBV5-5 and J is TRBJ1-4, with D unresolved. The CDR3 contains 16 residues. V lost 0 bases and J 3 bases, leaving 12 bases between the germline ends. Looked up from germline, CDR1 is SGHKS and CDR2 is YYEKEE (reference sequence). The CDR3 DNA reads TGTGCCAGCAGCTTGGCCCCGGGTTGGGCTAATGAAAAACTGTTTTTT. Translating it yields CASSLAPGWANEKLFF.

This clone appeared once. The chain recombines TRBV4-3 with TRBJ2-3; 8 nucleotides align to TRBD2. The CDR3 sequence is 15 residues long. Germline-derived CDR1 and CDR2 are LGHNA and YSLEER. The junction had 5 bases not matched to a gene; V was cut back by 1 base and J by 5 bases. This chain's CDR3 is CASSQGGSGGDTQYF. The CDR3 DNA reads as TGCGCCAGCAGCCAAGGCGGGAGCGGGGGAGATACGCAGTATTTT.

The V gene is TRBV3-1 (or the pseudogene TRBV3-2), the J gene TRBJ1-1, with a tentative D call TRBD1 (6 bases). Trimming stripped 3 bases from V and 7 bases from J, with 12 bases between. There are 13 residues in the CDR3. CDR1 LGHDT and CDR2 YNNKEL come from the germline V gene (reference sequence). The CDR3 region is CASSQLQGLEAFF. CDR3 in DNA: TGTGCCAGCAGCCAGTTACAGGGTCTTGAAGCTTTCTTT.

This chain links TRBV27 with TRBJ2-7, with 7 bases aligning to TRBD1. This CDR3 spans 16 amino acids. The junction had 9 bases not matched to a gene; V was cut back by 2 bases and J by 2 bases. From germline, CDR1 is MNHEY and CDR2 SMNVEV (reference sequence). This chain's CDR3 is CASSLGNRGRAYEQYF. CDR3 in DNA: TGTGCCAGCAGTTTAGGCAACAGGGGAAGGGCCTACGAGCAGTACTTC.

This clone showed up just a few times. This chain joins TRBV18 and TRBJ1-4; no firm D call. The length of the CDR3 is 13 residues. Trimming shortened V by 4 bases and J by 6 bases, and 9 bases separated the two germline ends. The V gene's germline CDR1 is KGHSH and CDR2 LQKENI. The chain's CDR3 is CASSQGVDEKLFF. The DNA for the CDR3 is TGTGCCAGCTCACAAGGAGTGGATGAAAAACTGTTTTTT. Drawing the rest from reference TRBV18 and TRBJ1-4, the complete variable domain is NAGVMQNPRHLVRRRGQEARLRCSPMKGHSHVYWYRQLPEEGLKFMVYLQKENIIDESGMPKERFSAEFPKEGPSILRIQQVVRGDSAAYFCASSQGVDEKLFFGSGTQLSVL.

Notes on this clone: This CDR3 is also generated by other DNA sequences in the sample. V gene TRBV18 combines with J gene TRBJ1-1, with D tentatively TRBD1 (5 bases). Germline V gives CDR1 KGHSH, CDR2 LQKENI. V lost 2 bases to trimming and J lost 0 bases, with 7 bases between them. The CDR3 consists of 14 residues. CDR3 residues: CASSPTGVNTEAFF. The CDR3 nucleotides read TGTGCCAGCTCACCAACGGGGGTGAACACTGAAGCTTTCTTT.

The chain is built from TRBV5-6 and TRBJ1-6, with no clear D. Trimming shortened V by 1 base and J by 0 bases, and 8 bases separated the two germline ends. Germline values: CDR1 SGHDT, CDR2 YYEEEE. The CDR3 sequence is 16 residues long. The CDR3 region is CASSLLGSSYNSPLHF. CDR3 DNA sequence: TGTGCCAGCAGCTTGCTCGGGAGCTCCTATAATTCACCCCTCCACTTT.

This clone came up once. The chain is built from TRBV11-2 and TRBJ2-1; TRBD2 matches 11 bases. Germline CDR1 reads SGHAT; CDR2 reads FQNNGV. V was clipped by 6 bases and J by 4 bases; unmatched bases: 8. The CDR3 spans 16 residues. The CDR3 region has the DNA TGTGCCAGCAGGAGTTTACTAGCGGGGGAATACAATGAGCAGTTCTTC. Translation gives CASRSLLAGEYNEQFF.

This clone is a singleton in its sample. CDR3 bases: TGTGCCAGCAGTCCCGTAGGGGTGGGAGAAAAACTGTTTTTT. It is translated as CASSPVGVGEKLFF. The V gene is TRBV28, the J gene TRBJ1-4; D is possibly TRBD1 (5 bases). The CDR3 is made up of 14 amino acids. The ends were cut back, 5 bases at V and 8 bases at J, with 15 bases in the middle. Per germline, CDR1 MDHEN and CDR2 SYDVKM. Based on the CDR3 plus reference TRBV28 and TRBJ1-4, the full variable domain is DVKVTQSSRYLVKRTGEKVFLECVQDMDHENMFWYRQDPGLGLRLIYFSYDVKMKEKGDIPEGYSVSREKKERFSLILESASTNQTSMYLCASSPVGVGEKLFFGSGTQLSVL.

CDR3 bases: TGTGCCAGCAGTTTATCCTCCTTCAATCAGCCCCAGCATTTT. This codes for CASSLSSFNQPQHF. The chain joins TRBV27 to TRBJ1-5; D unresolved. V lost 0 bases and J lost 3, with 6 bases in between. This CDR3 region has 14 residues. Germline CDR1 is MNHEY and CDR2 is SMNVEV (reference sequence).

This chain joins TRBV27 and TRBJ1-5; D possibly corresponds to TRBD1 (5 bases). The CDR3 has 17 residues. The V end lost 1 base, the J end lost 1 base, and 14 bases lay between the germline ends. CDR1 and CDR2 from the germline V gene are MNHEY and SMNVEV (reference sequence). The CDR3 is CASSLLGVSMSNQPQHF. Here the CDR3 DNA reads TGTGCCAGCAGTTTATTAGGGGTCTCAATGAGCAATCAGCCCCAGCATTTT.

The J gene is TRBJ2-7, the V gene TRBV5-6, with a tentative D call TRBD1 (6 bases). The V end lost 4 bases, the J end lost 6 bases, and 17 bases lay between the germline ends. Germline CDR1 SGHDT, CDR2 YYEEEE. The length of the CDR3 is 14 residues. CDR3 sequence: CASSPPDSPGEQYF. The CDR3 region has the DNA TGTGCCAGCAGCCCGCCGGACAGCCCCGGCGAGCAGTACTTC.

V gene TRBV4-3 combines with J gene TRBJ1-5; 8 nucleotides line up with TRBD1. The CDR3 spans 15 residues. The V gene's germline CDR1 is LGHNA and CDR2 YSLEER. V trimming: 1 base; J trimming: 6 bases; junction bases outside the gene matches: 5. This CDR3 is CASSQVHRGVQPQHF. For the CDR3, the DNA is TGCGCCAGCAGCCAAGTCCACAGGGGGGTTCAGCCCCAGCATTTT.

The CDR3 spells CATSNPAANYGYTF. CDR3 nucleotides: TGTGCCACCAGCAACCCCGCGGCGAACTATGGCTACACCTTC. This chain connects TRBV15 to TRBJ1-2; no firm D call. The CDR3 loop spans 14 amino acids. The germline V gene has CDR1 LNHNV and CDR2 YYDKDF (reference sequence). V lost 4 bases to trimming and J lost 2 bases, with 11 bases between them.

The rearrangement uses TRBV5-4 and TRBJ2-2, with D possibly being TRBD2 (5 bases). Looked up from germline, CDR1 is SGHNT and CDR2 is YYREEE (reference sequence). CDR3 length equals 16 residues. V was shortened by 6 bases and J by 5 bases, with 20 bases between the two germline ends. The CDR3 loop is CASTLGEGAGTGELFF. DNA of the CDR3: TGTGCCAGCACCCTGGGAGAGGGCGCCGGGACCGGGGAGCTGTTTTTT. The full variable domain, in which reference TRBV5-4 and TRBJ2-2 provide the parts outside the CDR3, is ETGVTQSPTHLIKTRGQQVTLRCSSQSGHNTVSWYQQALGQGPQFIFQYYREEENGRGNFPPRFSGLQFPNYSSELNVNALELDDSALYLCASTLGEGAGTGELFFGEGSRLTVL.

The CDR3 loop is CASSEMGQGIRETQYF. The CDR3 DNA sequence: TGTGCCAGCAGTGAGATGGGGCAGGGGATCCGAGAGACCCAGTACTTC. This chain uses TRBV2 with TRBJ2-5; weak D call: TRBD1 (6 bases). Trimming removed 3 bases at V and 4 bases at J, with 18 bases between. This CDR3 is built from 16 residues. The germline V gene has CDR1 SNHLY and CDR2 FYNNEI. Full variable domain (remainder filled in from reference TRBV2 and TRBJ2-5): EPEVTQTPSHQVTQMGQEVILRCVPISNHLYFYWYRQILGQKVEFLVSFYNNEISEKSEIFDDQFSVERPDGSNFTLKIRSTKLEDSAMYFCASSEMGQGIRETQYFGPGTRLLVL.

The chain carries TRBV3-1 (or the pseudogene TRBV3-2) and TRBJ2-3; 8 nucleotides line up with TRBD1. V shed 1 base and J 2 bases; nucleotides not matched to a gene: 11. The CDR3 contains 18 residues. CDR1 is LGHDT, CDR2 YNNKEL, per germline (reference sequence). The CDR3 is CASSQGDRILRFTDTQYF. The CDR3 nucleotides read TGTGCCAGCAGCCAAGGGGACAGGATTTTACGATTCACAGATACGCAGTATTTT.

V usage is TRBV4-1 and J usage is TRBJ1-1; 7 nucleotides agree with TRBD1. Trimming cost V 2 bases and J 6 bases; bases outside gene matches: 12. CDR1 and CDR2 (germline): MGHRA, YSYEKL. This CDR3 has 16 residues. This CDR3 reads CASSQNINRGSAEAFF. The CDR3 nucleotides read TGCGCCAGCAGCCAAAACATAAACAGGGGAAGCGCTGAAGCTTTCTTT.

V usage is TRBV19 and J usage is TRBJ1-1; D is unclear. V shed 8 bases and J shed 8 bases, with 18 bases lying between them. Per germline, CDR1 LNHDA and CDR2 SQIVND (reference sequence). This CDR3 is built from 13 residues. Written as DNA, the CDR3 is TGTGCCAGTTCCTTAATTCCAGGCACGGAAGCTTTCTTT. This encodes CASSLIPGTEAFF.

The gene calls are TRBV13 and TRBJ1-1; D call uncertain. The germline CDR1 and CDR2 sequences are PRHDT and FYEKMQ (reference sequence). Trimming removed 5 bases at V and 6 bases at J, with 13 bases between. CDR3 length: 13 residues. CDR3 protein: CASSPRRFSEAFF. The DNA of the CDR3 is TGTGCCAGCAGCCCGCGGAGATTTTCTGAAGCTTTCTTT.

This chain uses TRBV28 with TRBJ1-2, with 8 bases matching TRBD1. This CDR3 has 16 amino acids. The germline V gene has CDR1 MDHEN and CDR2 SYDVKM. V gave up 2 bases and J gave up 8 bases; unmatched junction bases: 13. The chain's CDR3 is CASSLRGDRRSRGYTF. The DNA of the CDR3 is TGTGCCAGCAGTTTAAGAGGGGACAGGCGGTCGCGGGGCTACACCTTC.

V is TRBV27 and J is TRBJ2-7, with TRBD2 identical over 15 bases. The CDR3 loop spans 15 amino acids. Germline assignment: CDR1 MNHEY and CDR2 SMNVEV (reference sequence). The trim removed 2 bases at V and 4 bases at J, leaving 0 bases unmatched. The CDR3 is CASSLGTSGRYEQYF. The CDR3 region has the DNA TGTGCCAGCAGTTTAGGGACTAGCGGGAGGTACGAGCAGTACTTC.

V usage is TRBV24-1 and J usage is TRBJ1-1; 9 positions agree with TRBD1. Germline trimming cut 12 bases from V and 4 bases from J; bases unmatched to any gene: 17. Germline V gene lookup returns CDR1 KGHDR and CDR2 SFDVKD. The CDR3 has 16 residues. The CDR3 DNA follows: TGTGCCGACAGCCGGACCCGCGGACAGGGGAGCACTGAAGCTTTCTTT. Translated: CADSRTRGQGSTEAFF.